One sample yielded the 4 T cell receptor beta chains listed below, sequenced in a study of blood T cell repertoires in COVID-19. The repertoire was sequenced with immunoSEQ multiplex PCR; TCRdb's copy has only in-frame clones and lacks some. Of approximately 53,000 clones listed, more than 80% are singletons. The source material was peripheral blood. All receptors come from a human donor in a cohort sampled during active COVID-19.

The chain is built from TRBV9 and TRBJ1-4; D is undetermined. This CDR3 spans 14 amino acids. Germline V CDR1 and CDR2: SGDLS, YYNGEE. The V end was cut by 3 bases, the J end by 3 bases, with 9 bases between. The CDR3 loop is CASSARGANEKLFF. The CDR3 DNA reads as TGTGCCAGCAGCGCGCGAGGAGCTAATGAAAAACTGTTTTTT.

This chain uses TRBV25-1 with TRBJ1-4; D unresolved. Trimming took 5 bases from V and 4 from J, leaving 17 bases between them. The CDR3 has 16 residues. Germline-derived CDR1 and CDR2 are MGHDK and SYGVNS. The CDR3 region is CASSSPRGLSNEKLFF. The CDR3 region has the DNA TGTGCCAGCAGTTCGCCTCGAGGGCTCAGTAATGAAAAACTGTTTTTT.

The CDR3 DNA is TGCGCCAGCAGCCCAACGATGGGCAGGGGCGTCTACAATGAGCAGTTCTTC. Amino acid sequence: CASSPTMGRGVYNEQFF. The rearrangement links TRBV4-3 to TRBJ2-1, with a tentative D call TRBD1 (6 bases). V lost 4 bases, J lost 3 bases, and 19 bases lay in between. The CDR3 contains 17 residues. The germline V gene has CDR1 LGHNA and CDR2 YSLEER.

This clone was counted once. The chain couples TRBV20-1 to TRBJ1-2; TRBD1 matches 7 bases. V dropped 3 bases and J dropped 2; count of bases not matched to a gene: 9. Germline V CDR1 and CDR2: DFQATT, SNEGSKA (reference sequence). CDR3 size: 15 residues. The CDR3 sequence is CSASAQGRYNYGYTF. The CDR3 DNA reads TGCAGTGCTAGTGCACAGGGGCGTTACAACTATGGCTACACCTTC.